What follows are 20 T cell receptor beta chains derived from one specimen sequenced in a study of cytomegalovirus exposure and HLA in healthy donors. The PCR contained 60 Vbeta and 13 Jbeta primers. Using immunoSEQ multiplex PCR, the repertoire was profiled, and TCRdb retains in-frame clones only, with some absent. The data hold 95,000 to 100,000 clones, with less than 80% observed a single time. The material sequenced was PBMCs. These receptors were collected from a man in his forties or fifties in good health and CMV-seronegative.

This chain connects TRBV19 to TRBJ2-7, with D perhaps matching TRBD1 (6 bases). V lost 5 bases to trimming and J lost 2 bases, with 16 bases between them. The CDR3 contains 15 residues. Per germline, CDR1 LNHDA and CDR2 SQIVND (reference sequence). The CDR3 is CASSDDRTSPYEQYF. DNA for the CDR3: TGTGCCAGTAGTGATGACAGGACAAGCCCCTACGAGCAGTACTTC.

CDR3: CASSLGADGTEAFF. The CDR3 DNA reads as TGTGCCAGCAGCTTAGGGGCAGATGGCACTGAAGCTTTCTTT. The V call is TRBV7-9, the J call TRBJ1-1, with unresolved D. The germline gives CDR1 SEHNR, CDR2 FQNEAQ (reference sequence). The CDR3 contains 14 residues. V lost 1 base and J lost 4, with 10 bases in between.

V gene TRBV11-2 combines with J gene TRBJ2-5, with 9 bases that match TRBD1. Judging by the DNA end, TRBJ2-7 fits better; the J call may be wrong. This CDR3 contains 15 residues. Germline-derived CDR1 and CDR2 are SGHAT and FQNNGV. DNA for the CDR3: TGTGCCAGCAGCGCCGGACAGGGGCCACCCTACGAGCAGTACTTC. Translation: CASSAGQGPPYEQYF.

The chain recombines TRBV7-2 with TRBJ2-7; TRBD1 aligns across 7 bases. The CDR3 runs 13 residues. V shed 3 bases, J shed 4 bases, and the junction held 3 bases outside the gene matches. Germline V gives CDR1 SGHTA, CDR2 FQGNSA. The CDR3 reads CASSFGTDYEQYF. For the CDR3, the DNA is TGTGCCAGCAGCTTCGGGACAGATTACGAGCAGTACTTC.

The chain couples TRBV7-6 to TRBJ1-1; D is uncertain. This CDR3 is built from 13 residues. From germline, CDR1 is SGHVS and CDR2 FNYEAQ. V was cut by 3 bases and J by 5 bases, with 10 bases left in between. The CDR3 loop reads CASSLRRRTEAFF. Written as DNA, the CDR3 is TGTGCCAGCAGCTTGCGAAGGCGGACTGAAGCTTTCTTT. Complete variable domain (other parts from reference TRBV7-6 and TRBJ1-1): GAGVSQSPRYKVTKRGQDVALRCDPISGHVSLYWYRQALGQGPEFLTYFNYEAQQDKSGLPNDRFSAERPEGSISTLTIQRTEQRDSAMYRCASSLRRRTEAFFGQGTRLTVV.

The chain is built from TRBV4-1 and TRBJ1-2; 9 bases map to TRBD1. The CDR3 runs 15 residues. V was clipped by 3 bases and J by 4 bases; unmatched bases: 6. Germline loops: CDR1 MGHRA, CDR2 YSYEKL. The CDR3 coding sequence is TGCGCCAGCAGCCAGGGGGGACAGGGCGTCTATGGCTACACCTTC. It encodes CASSQGGQGVYGYTF.

As concerns this clone: This same CDR3 is encoded by further DNA sequences in the sample. This chain uses TRBV19 with TRBJ2-7; no clear D. Germline loops: CDR1 LNHDA, CDR2 SQIVND (reference sequence). The CDR3 runs to 15 residues. The ends were cut back, 5 bases at V and 2 bases at J, with 16 bases in the middle. The CDR3 nucleotides are TGTGCCAGTAGTGCCCCACAGACCCATCCCTACGAGCAGTACTTC. It encodes CASSAPQTHPYEQYF.

Details on this clone: At one boundary the junction diverges from the germline segment, which might be a read error. This sequence joins TRBV18 and TRBJ1-2, with D perhaps TRBD1 (6 bases). The CDR3 is 13 residues long. Germline-derived CDR1 and CDR2 are KGHSH and LQKENI. DNA of the CDR3: TGTGCCAGCTCCCCCCTTGAGGGGGTCCCGGGTGCCTTC. Translation: CASSPLEGVPGAF.

The CDR3 DNA reads TGTGCCAGCAAGGGGGGGGGCACTTCGAACACCGGGGAGCTGTTTTTT. It specifies CASKGGGTSNTGELFF. The rearrangement joins TRBV7-9 to TRBJ2-2; D perhaps matches TRBD2 (7 bases). Germline V gene data show CDR1 as SEHNR and CDR2 as FQNEAQ (reference sequence). The germline V and J ends were trimmed by 7 bases and 0 bases, with 15 bases remaining between them. The CDR3 consists of 16 residues.

J is TRBJ2-7 and V is TRBV18, with D possibly matching TRBD2 (5 bases). V gave up 0 bases and J gave up 5 bases, with 14 bases separating them. The CDR3 contains 15 residues. CDR1 KGHSH and CDR2 LQKENI come from the germline V gene. CDR3 in DNA: TGTGCCAGCTCACCACCCTCGAGGCCGAGGGACGAGCAGTACTTC. It encodes CASSPPSRPRDEQYF.

The chain couples TRBV30 to TRBJ2-2; D call uncertain. The V end was cut by 8 bases, the J end by 5 bases, with 12 bases between. The germline gives CDR1 GTSNPN, CDR2 SVGIG (reference sequence). The CDR3 runs 12 residues. The DNA of the CDR3 is TGTGCCACCTCGAGAGGAACCGGGGAGCTGTTTTTT. Protein: CATSRGTGELFF.

The rearrangement uses TRBV30 and TRBJ2-2; no reliable D call. This CDR3 has 14 amino acids. V was pared by 0 bases and J by 5 bases, with 10 bases between. Germline V gives CDR1 GTSNPN, CDR2 SVGIG (reference sequence). Written as DNA, the CDR3 is TGTGCCTGGAGTGTGGCCAGGATAACCGGGGAGCTGTTTTTT. Protein product: CAWSVARITGELFF.

V is TRBV14 and J is TRBJ1-2; D gene ambiguous. V dropped 1 base and J dropped 6 bases, with 9 bases sitting between them. Germline V CDR1 and CDR2: SGHDN, FVKESK. The CDR3 length is 13 residues. CDR3 nucleotides: TGTGCCAGCAGCCAAGTGGGAGGGCATGGCTACACCTTC. Translated: CASSQVGGHGYTF.

The chain recombines TRBV4-2 with TRBJ1-6; TRBD1 aligns across 8 bases. The V gene's germline CDR1 is LGHNA and CDR2 YNFKEQ. The length of the CDR3 is 16 residues. The J segment lost 7 bases and the V segment lost 2 bases, leaving 7 bases of the junction unmatched. The CDR3 DNA reads as TGTGCCAGCAGCCAACCTCAGGGGGCGGTGAATTCACCCCTCCACTTT. As protein: CASSQPQGAVNSPLHF.

CDR3 nucleotide sequence: TGTGCCTGGACCTATCCTCCAAGGGCTAGCGGGACCCGAGGCTTCTCCTACGAGCAGTACTTC. Its protein is CAWTYPPRASGTRGFSYEQYF. The genes are TRBV30 and TRBJ2-7, with 9 nucleotides matching TRBD2. V shed 4 bases, J shed 0 bases, and the junction held 25 bases outside the gene matches. The CDR3 length is 21 residues. Germline V gene data show CDR1 as GTSNPN and CDR2 as SVGIG (reference sequence).

The chain carries TRBV7-2 and TRBJ1-1, with TRBD1 as a possible D gene (5 bases). The CDR3 contains 14 residues. The germline gives CDR1 SGHTA, CDR2 FQGNSA. The V and J ends lost 4 bases and 5 bases respectively, with 14 bases between them. The CDR3 is CASSSLGGSTEAFF. Here the CDR3 DNA reads TGTGCCAGCAGCTCTCTCGGGGGGAGTACTGAAGCTTTCTTT.

V usage is TRBV5-6 and J usage is TRBJ2-5, with 8 nucleotides matching TRBD2. This CDR3 is 14 amino acids long. J was trimmed by 5 bases and V by 0 bases; bases with no gene match: 3. Germline loops: CDR1 SGHDT, CDR2 YYEEEE. DNA for the CDR3: TGTGCCAGCAGCTTGGCGGGCGGGGGGGAGACCCAGTACTTC. This sequence encodes CASSLAGGGETQYF.

The chain uses TRBV30 and TRBJ2-7; TRBD2 matches at 7 bases. The junction had 4 bases not matched to a gene; V was cut back by 3 bases and J by 2 bases. The CDR3 contains 13 residues. The germline V gene has CDR1 GTSNPN and CDR2 SVGIG (reference sequence). Written as DNA, the CDR3 is TGTGCCTGGAGACCCAGCGGGACCTACGAGCAGTACTTC. It is translated as CAWRPSGTYEQYF.

The V and J genes are TRBV28 and TRBJ1-4; D is undetermined. The CDR3 consists of 15 residues. The V gene's germline CDR1 is MDHEN and CDR2 SYDVKM. V shed 6 bases and J shed 0 bases, with 11 bases lying between them. The CDR3 spells CASSSGSATNEKLFF. The CDR3 DNA is TGTGCCAGCAGCTCGGGGAGCGCAACTAATGAAAAACTGTTTTTT. The full variable domain, in which reference TRBV28 and TRBJ1-4 provide the parts outside the CDR3, is DVKVTQSSRYLVKRTGEKVFLECVQDMDHENMFWYRQDPGLGLRLIYFSYDVKMKEKGDIPEGYSVSREKKERFSLILESASTNQTSMYLCASSSGSATNEKLFFGSGTQLSVL.

The chain couples TRBV7-9 to TRBJ2-5; 7 bases align to TRBD1. Germline values: CDR1 SEHNR, CDR2 FQNEAQ (reference sequence). The trim removed 3 bases at V and 4 bases at J, leaving 17 bases unmatched. The CDR3 length is 18 residues. The CDR3 protein is CASSFTPARDSGGETQYF. The CDR3 nucleotides read TGTGCCAGCAGCTTCACCCCAGCCCGGGACAGTGGAGGAGAGACCCAGTACTTC.